These 26 T cell receptor beta chains came from one sample sequenced in a study of cytomegalovirus exposure and HLA in healthy donors. Primers included in the PCR were 60 Vbeta and 13 Jbeta primers. Assay used: immunoSEQ multiplex PCR; TCRdb lists only in-frame clones, some missing. The repertoire holds roughly 240,000 clones, with around four fifths as singletons. Sequences were obtained from PBMCs. The receptors shown here come from a boy between 10 and 17 years old in good health and CMV-seronegative.

The chain couples TRBV6-4 to TRBJ1-2; 8 nucleotides agree with TRBD1. Per germline, CDR1 MRHNA and CDR2 SNTAGT. The CDR3 consists of 19 residues. The V gene end was trimmed by 2 bases and the J gene end by 1 base; junction bases not matched to a gene: 15. The CDR3 DNA is TGTGCCAGCAGTGACCTGGAGAGACCTACAGGGGGGATTAACTATGGCTACACCTTC. This translates into CASSDLERPTGGINYGYTF.

The rearrangement joins TRBV5-1 to TRBJ2-5, with 7 bases fitting TRBD1. Losses at the gene ends were 0 bases for V and 5 bases for J; bases not matched to a gene: 10. CDR3 size: 16 residues. Germline V gene sequence: CDR1 SGHRS, CDR2 YFSETQ. CDR3 in amino acids: CASSLGGRTGGETQYF. In DNA form, the CDR3 reads TGCGCCAGCAGCTTGGGAGGAAGGACAGGCGGGGAGACCCAGTACTTC.

The rearrangement links TRBV5-1 to TRBJ2-2; 9 bases are shared with TRBD1. Germline lookup yields CDR1 SGHRS and CDR2 YFSETQ. The length of the CDR3 is 14 residues. V was pared by 8 bases and J by 4 bases, with 6 bases of the junction left unmatched. CDR3 sequence reads: CASLPGQGTGELFF. Here the CDR3 DNA reads TGCGCCAGTCTCCCGGGACAGGGCACCGGGGAGCTGTTTTTT. The full variable domain, with the rest looked up from reference TRBV5-1 and TRBJ2-2, is KAGVTQTPRYLIKTRGQQVTLSCSPISGHRSVSWYQQTPGQGLQFLFEYFSETQRNKGNFPGRFSGRQFSNSRSEMNVSTLELGDSALYLCASLPGQGTGELFFGEGSRLTVL.

The CDR3 reads CASSLVSSVITDTQYF. For the CDR3, the DNA is TGTGCCAGCAGCTTAGTGTCTAGCGTCATCACAGATACGCAGTATTTT. The chain couples TRBV11-2 to TRBJ2-3, with D tentatively TRBD2 (6 bases). V was trimmed by 1 base and J by 2 bases, leaving 13 bases between them. CDR3 length: 16 amino acids. The germline gives CDR1 SGHAT, CDR2 FQNNGV.

The chain links TRBV9 to TRBJ1-2; 7 bases are shared with TRBD1. Unmatched junction bases numbered 3, after V lost 3 bases and J lost 1 base. Germline V gene sequence: CDR1 SGDLS, CDR2 YYNGEE. This CDR3 has 14 amino acids. CDR3 protein: CASSARGVNYGYTF. The CDR3 region has the DNA TGTGCCAGCAGCGCCAGGGGGGTTAACTATGGCTACACCTTC.

This rearrangement joins TRBV7-9 to TRBJ2-7; D is possibly TRBD2 (5 bases). Trimming pared 6 bases from V and 3 bases from J, leaving 9 bases between. The germline V gene encodes CDR1 SEHNR and CDR2 FQNEAQ (reference sequence). This CDR3 spans 12 amino acids. The CDR3 DNA follows: TGTGCCAGCAGAAACCGGGACTACGAGCAGTACTTC. This codes for CASRNRDYEQYF.

This chain connects TRBV28 to TRBJ1-5; no reliable D call. This CDR3 is built from 14 residues. CDR1 MDHEN and CDR2 SYDVKM come from the germline V gene. Trimming shortened V by 6 bases and J by 11 bases, and 20 bases separated the two germline ends. Here the CDR3 reads CASSPRTDPRAQHF. For the CDR3, the DNA is TGTGCCAGCAGCCCGAGGACGGACCCGAGGGCCCAGCATTTT.

V and J are TRBV5-4 and TRBJ2-1; 13 bases align to TRBD2. The CDR3 runs to 15 residues. Per the germline V gene, CDR1 is SGHNT and CDR2 is YYREEE (reference sequence). Trimming removed 0 bases from V and 6 bases from J; junction bases left unmatched: 0. The CDR3 loop reads CASSLGLAGGNEQFF. DNA for the CDR3: TGTGCCAGCAGCTTGGGACTAGCGGGAGGCAATGAGCAGTTCTTC. Complete variable domain (other parts from reference TRBV5-4 and TRBJ2-1): ETGVTQSPTHLIKTRGQQVTLRCSSQSGHNTVSWYQQALGQGPQFIFQYYREEENGRGNFPPRFSGLQFPNYSSELNVNALELDDSALYLCASSLGLAGGNEQFFGPGTRLTVL.

This sequence joins TRBV7-2 and TRBJ1-1; possibly TRBD1 for D (6 bases). Germline-derived CDR1 and CDR2 are SGHTA and FQGNSA. CDR3 size: 16 residues. Trimming cost V 1 base and J 0 bases, with 12 bases left between them. The CDR3 here is CASSLVVGQLNTEAFF. The DNA for the CDR3 is TGTGCCAGCAGCTTAGTCGTCGGACAGCTGAACACTGAAGCTTTCTTT.

The V gene is TRBV6-6, the J gene TRBJ1-3; 8 bases agree with TRBD1. The CDR3 runs 16 residues. Germline CDR1 MNHNY, CDR2 SVGAGI (reference sequence). Trimming took 2 bases from V and 2 from J; bases not matched to a gene: 5. The CDR3 nucleotides are TGTGCCAGCAGTTACACGTCGACAGGGGCTGGAAACACCATATATTTT. Translating gives CASSYTSTGAGNTIYF.

The chain recombines TRBV6-5 with TRBJ1-1; TRBD1 agrees at 7 bases. J lost 7 bases, V lost 5 bases, and 7 bases had no gene match. The CDR3 contains 13 residues. The germline gives CDR1 MNHEY, CDR2 SVGAGI. DNA of the CDR3: TGTGCCAGCAGTGGATCTTACAGGGGTGAAGCTTTCTTT. This encodes CASSGSYRGEAFF.

This rearrangement joins TRBV29-1 to TRBJ1-1; 7 positions agree with TRBD1. The CDR3 runs to 13 residues. The germline CDR1 and CDR2 sequences are SQVTM and ANQGSEA. Trimming at V came to 7 bases and at J to 4 bases, leaving 9 bases not matched to a gene. This CDR3 reads CSAEQGTATEAFF. CDR3 coding DNA: TGCAGCGCCGAACAGGGGACGGCCACTGAAGCTTTCTTT.

The chain is built from TRBV9 and TRBJ1-4; possible D gene TRBD1, 5 bases. From germline, CDR1 is SGDLS and CDR2 YYNGEE. This CDR3 contains 16 residues. Trimming removed 0 bases from V and 0 bases from J, with 9 bases in between. The CDR3 loop is CASSVGRGSTNEKLFF. The CDR3 nucleotides are TGTGCCAGCAGCGTAGGACGGGGGTCAACTAATGAAAAACTGTTTTTT.

The CDR3 DNA follows: TGTGCCAGCAGCCTGGGGGCCCTTATGAACACTGAAGCTTTCTTT. Its protein product is CASSLGALMNTEAFF. The V gene is TRBV7-2, the J gene TRBJ1-1, with TRBD1 as a possible D gene (6 bases). Trimming left V 5 bases short and J 0 bases short, with 13 bases between. CDR3 length: 15 residues. CDR1 and CDR2 from the germline V gene are SGHTA and FQGNSA.

V gene TRBV18 combines with J gene TRBJ2-1; TRBD2 matches 13 bases. The CDR3 loop spans 16 amino acids. From germline, CDR1 is KGHSH and CDR2 LQKENI. V was clipped by 1 base and J by 4 bases; unmatched bases: 1. CDR3 amino acids: CASSPLLAGGYNEQFF. For the CDR3, the DNA is TGTGCCAGCTCACCACTACTAGCGGGGGGGTACAATGAGCAGTTCTTC.

The CDR3 nucleotides read TGTGCCAGCAGCTTGCCGGGGATTCTAGGTGAAAAACTGTTTTTT. It is translated as CASSLPGILGEKLFF. The J gene is TRBJ1-4, the V gene TRBV5-5; D is uncertain. The V gene lost 1 base and the J gene lost 7 bases, with 14 bases spanning the gap. CDR3 size: 15 residues. CDR1 and CDR2 (germline): SGHKS, YYEKEE (reference sequence).

This clone was detected only a few times. This chain connects TRBV21-1 to TRBJ2-5; the table names TRBD1, a call not compared with the DNA. TRBV21-1 is noted as a pseudogene. This CDR3 has 16 residues. Here the CDR3 reads CASSKSGTVYQETQYF. CDR3 bases: TGTGCCAGCAGCAAATCAGGGACAGTGTACCAAGAGACCCAGTACTTC.

This clone was seen a few times. The chain employs TRBV5-1 and TRBJ2-5, with TRBD1 matching 7 bases. CDR1 is SGHRS, CDR2 YFSETQ, per germline. CDR3 size: 12 residues. Losses at the gene ends were 4 bases for V and 5 bases for J; bases not matched to a gene: 2. Here the CDR3 reads CASSTGVETQYF. The DNA of the CDR3 is TGCGCCAGCAGCACAGGGGTGGAGACCCAGTACTTC.

The gene calls are TRBV10-3 and TRBJ2-7, with 11 bases that match TRBD2. Germline assignment: CDR1 ENHRY and CDR2 SYGVKD. The CDR3 spans 19 residues. V shed 10 bases, J shed 2 bases, and the junction held 22 bases outside the gene matches. The CDR3 loop is CATIWKGEELAGVAYEQYF. The CDR3 DNA reads as TGTGCCACCATTTGGAAGGGGGAGGAACTAGCGGGAGTAGCCTACGAGCAGTACTTC.

This clone was counted a single time. The gene calls are TRBV7-9 and TRBJ2-1, with D possibly TRBD1 on 5 matching bases. Trimming shortened V by 1 base and J by 4 bases, and 8 bases separated the two germline ends. Germline assignment: CDR1 SEHNR and CDR2 FQNEAQ (reference sequence). There are 14 residues in the CDR3. CDR3 residues: CASSLGQSYNEQFF. The CDR3 DNA follows: TGTGCCAGCAGCTTAGGACAGAGTTACAATGAGCAGTTCTTC.

This clone has a single count. The genes are TRBV30 and TRBJ2-6, with TRBD1 as a possible D gene (5 bases). CDR1 is GTSNPN and CDR2 is SVGIG in the germline V gene (reference sequence). V was clipped by 3 bases and J by 2 bases, with 29 bases between them. The CDR3 is made up of 21 amino acids. CDR3 region: CAWSVGARKNFNDPGANVLTF. As DNA, the CDR3 is TGTGCCTGGAGCGTAGGGGCACGGAAAAACTTTAACGATCCTGGGGCCAACGTCCTGACTTTC.

This clone was picked up a small number of times. The chain uses TRBV27 and TRBJ2-7; 10 bases agree with TRBD1. The CDR3 sequence is 16 residues long. CDR1 and CDR2 (germline): MNHEY, SMNVEV (reference sequence). V trimming: 2 bases; J trimming: 3 bases; junction bases outside the gene matches: 7. In nucleotides, the CDR3 is TGTGCCAGCAGTTTAGGGACAGGGGCCCCAAACTACGAGCAGTACTTC. This encodes CASSLGTGAPNYEQYF.

This chain links TRBV9 with TRBJ1-5; TRBD1 matches 7 bases. The CDR3 contains 13 residues. Trimming removed 5 bases from V and 6 bases from J; junction bases left unmatched: 5. The germline V gene has CDR1 SGDLS and CDR2 YYNGEE. The CDR3 DNA reads TGTGCCAGCAGTCAGGGGGGAGGTCAGCCCCAGCATTTT. It codes for CASSQGGGQPQHF.

The genes are TRBV6-5 and TRBJ2-7; TRBD2 matches at 9 bases. V lost 6 bases to trimming and J lost 0 bases; unmatched junction nucleotides: 6. The CDR3 contains 15 residues. CDR1 is MNHEY, CDR2 SVGAGI, per germline. The CDR3 sequence is CASSSYSGSSYEQYF. CDR3 nucleotides: TGTGCCAGCAGCTCCTATAGCGGGAGCTCCTACGAGCAGTACTTC.

This clone was seen only a few times. V usage is TRBV19 and J usage is TRBJ2-7; TRBD1 matches at 7 bases. The V gene's germline CDR1 is LNHDA and CDR2 SQIVND (reference sequence). The CDR3 has 15 residues. Germline trimming cut 7 bases from V and 2 bases from J; bases unmatched to any gene: 11. The chain's CDR3 is CASKGPGQAPYEQYF. CDR3 nucleotide sequence: TGTGCCAGTAAAGGCCCAGGACAGGCCCCCTACGAGCAGTACTTC.

The V gene is TRBV7-8, the J gene TRBJ2-1, with 11 bases matching TRBD1. V lost 0 bases to trimming and J lost 15 bases; unmatched junction nucleotides: 7. Germline assignment: CDR1 SGHVS and CDR2 FQNEAQ. The CDR3 length is 14 residues. CDR3 region: CASSLAKRTGGAFF. CDR3 nucleotides: TGTGCCAGCAGCTTAGCGAAGAGGACAGGGGGCGCGTTCTTC. The whole variable domain, remainder taken from reference TRBV7-8 and TRBJ2-1, is GAGVSQSPRYKVAKRGQDVALRCDPISGHVSLFWYQQALGQGPEFLTYFQNEAQLDKSGLPSDRFFAERPEGSVSTLKIQRTQQEDSAVYLCASSLAKRTGGAFFGPGTRLTVL.